The sequence of this T cell receptor beta chain was determined in a study of CD8+CD57+ T cells in acquired aplastic anemia. Worth noting for this clonotype: As yet, its antigen is unknown.

V dropped 3 bases and J dropped 4; count of bases not matched to a gene: 0. CDR1 and CDR2 (germline): MNHNS, SASEGT. CDR3 length: 14 residues. TCR beta VDJ combinations and CDR3 sequences were profiled from genomic DNA. TCRdb re-derived calls from the reads in MiXCR, one entry per CDR3 protein. This sample carries 55,000 to 80,000 distinct CDR3 sequences, approximately 51% of them seen once, and the ten largest clones take about 8.5%. General study findings and limits: Controls and patients did not differ significantly in CD8+ Simpson's diversity. The study identified more than 25 CD8+ CDR3 sequences shared by patients and controls.

The origin of this receptor is a human donor in good health, serving as a control. Material: sorted CD4+, CD8+, or CD8+CD57+ T cells (not recorded which) from PBMCs. This rearrangement joins TRBV6-1 to TRBJ1-5; the match to TRBD1 covers 10 bases. The DNA for the CDR3 is TGTGCCAGCAGTGAGGGACAGGGGAATCAGCCCCAGCATTTT. This encodes CASSEGQGNQPQHF.